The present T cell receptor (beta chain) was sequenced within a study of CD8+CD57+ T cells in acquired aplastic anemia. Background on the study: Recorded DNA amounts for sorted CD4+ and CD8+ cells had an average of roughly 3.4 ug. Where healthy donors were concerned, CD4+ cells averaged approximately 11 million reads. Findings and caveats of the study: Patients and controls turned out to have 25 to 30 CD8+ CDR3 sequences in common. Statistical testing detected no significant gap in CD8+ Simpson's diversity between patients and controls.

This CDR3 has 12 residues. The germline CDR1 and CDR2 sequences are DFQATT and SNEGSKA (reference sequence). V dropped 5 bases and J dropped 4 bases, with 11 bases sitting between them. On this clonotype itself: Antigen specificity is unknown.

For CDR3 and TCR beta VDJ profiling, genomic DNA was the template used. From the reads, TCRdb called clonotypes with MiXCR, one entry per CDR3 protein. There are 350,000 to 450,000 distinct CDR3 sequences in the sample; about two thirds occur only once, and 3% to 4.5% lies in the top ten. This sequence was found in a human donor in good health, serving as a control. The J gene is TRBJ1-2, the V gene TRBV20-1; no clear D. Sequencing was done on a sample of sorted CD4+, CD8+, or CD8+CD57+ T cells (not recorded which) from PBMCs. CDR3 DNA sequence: TGCAGTGCTCGGCGGGCCGTCTATGGCTACACCTTC. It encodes CSARRAVYGYTF.